These T cell receptor beta chains were read from a single sample in a study of blood T cell repertoires in COVID-19. Measured with immunoSEQ multiplex PCR; TCRdb has only the in-frame clones, and not every one. Here the sample spans about 69,000 clones, over 75% being singletons. Sequencing was performed on peripheral blood. Source of these receptors: a man at least 80 years old with acute or convalescent COVID-19. Both conserved end residues are part of each CDR3. The order of the fields is clone size, V gene, CDR3 protein. Some rows mark clone size as missing; the rest say once, few, many or name a class of expanded clone.

NA TRBV5-1 CASSLASGRSQQETQYF
NA TRBV2 CASEPRLAKNIQYF
NA TRBV7-2 CASSSDGTSDQETQYF
NA TRBV12-3/TRBV12-4 CAIRAGELFF
once TRBV2 CASSTGQGATGELFF
once TRBV2 CASSVTGFNEKLFF
NA TRBV7-2 CASSPRVTQYF
NA TRBV4-3 CASSQDGTTSGYTF
NA TRBV5-4 CASSLAGTGSSPLHF
NA TRBV5-1 CASSTGQSYGYTF
NA TRBV7-2 CASSLGQAGVEHTF
NA TRBV11-3 CASSLGTGDTQYF
NA TRBV3-1/TRBV3-2 CASSQQHRANTEAFF
NA TRBV11-2 CASSLTVWRYNEQFF
NA TRBV12-3/TRBV12-4 CASSPRGLGEAFF
NA TRBV3-1/TRBV3-2 CASSPREREVVRAGELFF
once TRBV18 CASSPFGQTNTEAFF
NA TRBV24-1 CATRGGTDTQYF
NA TRBV7-2 CASSLTGRGNTIYF
NA TRBV19 CASRSWTGVTYGYTF
few TRBV11-2 CASSNPRGGFTNYGYTF
NA TRBV20-1 CSASRDRGGEQYF
NA TRBV20-1 CSASPGQGSQPQHF
NA TRBV7-8 CASSHIYSGSGKTQYF
NA TRBV29-1 CSVARRDRGQETQYF
few TRBV5-4 CASSLSPGEKLFF